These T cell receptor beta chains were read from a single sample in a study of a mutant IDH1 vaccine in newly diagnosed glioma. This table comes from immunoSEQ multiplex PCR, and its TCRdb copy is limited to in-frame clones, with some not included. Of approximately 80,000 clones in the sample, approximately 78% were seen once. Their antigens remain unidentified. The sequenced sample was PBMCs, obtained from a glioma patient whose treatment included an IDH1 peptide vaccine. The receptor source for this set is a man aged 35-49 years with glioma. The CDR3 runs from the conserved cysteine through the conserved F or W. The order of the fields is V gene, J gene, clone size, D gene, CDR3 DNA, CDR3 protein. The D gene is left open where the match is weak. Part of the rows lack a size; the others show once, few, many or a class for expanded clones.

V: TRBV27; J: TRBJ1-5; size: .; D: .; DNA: TGTGCCAGCAGAAATCAGGGGAGGAATCAGCCCCAGCATTTT; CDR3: CASRNQGRNQPQHF
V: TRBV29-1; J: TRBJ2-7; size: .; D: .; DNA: TGCAGCGCCTGGCGGGGTCCCTCCTACGAGCAGTACTTC; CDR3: CSAWRGPSYEQYF
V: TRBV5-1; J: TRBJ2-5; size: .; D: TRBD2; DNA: TGCGCCAGCAGCTTCTCCGGGACTAGCGGTTTCCAAGAGACCCAGTACTTC; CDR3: CASSFSGTSGFQETQYF
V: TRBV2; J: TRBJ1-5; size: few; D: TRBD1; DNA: TGTGCCAGCAGCCGGGACAGGGTGGGGAGCAATCAGCCCCAGCATTTT; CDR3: CASSRDRVGSNQPQHF
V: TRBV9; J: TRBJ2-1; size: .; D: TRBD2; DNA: TGTGCCAGCAGCCCCCTAGGGGACTACTACAATGAGCAGTTCTTC; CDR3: CASSPLGDYYNEQFF
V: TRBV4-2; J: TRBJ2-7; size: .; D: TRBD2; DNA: TGTGCCAGCAGCCCACCGACTAGCGGGAGGTCCTACGAGCAGTACTTC; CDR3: CASSPPTSGRSYEQYF
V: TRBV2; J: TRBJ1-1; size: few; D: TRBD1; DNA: TGTGCCAGCACTCTGGACAGGGGCACTGAAGCTTTCTTT; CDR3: CASTLDRGTEAFF
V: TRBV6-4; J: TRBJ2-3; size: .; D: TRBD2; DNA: TGTGCCAGCAGCCCGACTAGCGGGGGGCTAGATACGCAGTATTTT; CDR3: CASSPTSGGLDTQYF
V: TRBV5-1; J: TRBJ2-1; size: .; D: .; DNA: TGCGCCAGCAGCTTCGGTCGGGGACGGGGTAATGAGCAGTTCTTC; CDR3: CASSFGRGRGNEQFF
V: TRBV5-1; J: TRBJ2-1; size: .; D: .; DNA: TGCGCCAGCAGCTTGGGCGGTGCAGGCCCCTACAATGAGCAGTTCTTC; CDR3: CASSLGGAGPYNEQFF
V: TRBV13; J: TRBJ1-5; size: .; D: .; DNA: TGTGCCAGCAGCTTAGGCAGACAGCCCCAGCATTTT; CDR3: CASSLGRQPQHF
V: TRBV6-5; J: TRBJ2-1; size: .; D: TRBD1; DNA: TGTGCCAGCACTTACCCCGGGACAGGTATAGACAATGAGCAGTTCTTC; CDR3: CASTYPGTGIDNEQFF
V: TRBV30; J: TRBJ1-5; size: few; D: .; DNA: TGTGCCTGGGGGGGGTCGGACAGCCCAGGTAAGCCCCAGCATTTT; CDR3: CAWGGSDSPGKPQHF
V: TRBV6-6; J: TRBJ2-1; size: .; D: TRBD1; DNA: TGTGCCAGCAACCACAGGACAGGCTATTCCTACAATGAGCAGTTCTTC; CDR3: CASNHRTGYSYNEQFF
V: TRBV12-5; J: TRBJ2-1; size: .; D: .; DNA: TGTGCTAGTGATGTAACAGGGATCTACCCAGAGTTCTTC; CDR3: CASDVTGIYPEFF